Listed below are T cell receptor beta chains from one sample, sequenced in a study of blood T cell repertoires in COVID-19. Libraries were prepared by immunoSEQ multiplex PCR; TCRdb keeps only in-frame clonotypes and omits some of them. The table lists 200,000 to 250,000 clones, around 80% of them singletons. Sequencing was done on a sample of PBMCs or T cells enriched from blood (not recorded which). These receptors were collected from a man aged 25 to 45 with acute COVID-19. Each CDR3 is given with its conserved first and last residue. D genes are given only for firm matches. Clone sizes are given selectively: once, few, many, or a class where the clone is expanded.

v_call	j_call	clone_size	d_call	cdr3_nt	cdr3_aa
TRBV6-1	TRBJ2-3	.	TRBD2	TGTGCCAGCAGTGAAAGTCTAGCGGGGGGGAGAGAAGATACGCAGTATTTT	CASSESLAGGREDTQYF
TRBV3-1/TRBV3-2	TRBJ1-6	few	TRBD1	TGCGAACAGGGGGCGCGAATCAATTCACCCCTCCACTTT	CEQGARINSPLHF
TRBV30	TRBJ1-1	.	TRBD1	TGTGCCTGGAACGGGACAGGGGAGTGGAACACTGAAGCTTTCTTT	CAWNGTGEWNTEAFF
TRBV5-5	TRBJ1-2	.	.	TGTGCCAGCAGCTTGCCAGGGAACTATGGCTACACCTTC	CASSLPGNYGYTF
TRBV5-1	TRBJ1-1	.	.	TGCGCCAGCAGCTTCGGCGGTGAACAGAACACTGAAGCTTTCTTT	CASSFGGEQNTEAFF
TRBV7-9	TRBJ1-4	.	.	TGTGCCAGCAGCTCGCCTATAGGGGGAAAGGGGAATGAAAAACTGTTTTTT	CASSSPIGGKGNEKLFF
TRBV5-1	TRBJ1-6	once	.	TGCGCCAGCAGCTCGACAGCTGCGTATAATTCACCCCTCCACTTT	CASSSTAAYNSPLHF
TRBV5-1	TRBJ1-4	few	.	TGCGCCAGCAGCTTGGTTCGCGCAACTAATGAAAAACTGTTTTTT	CASSLVRATNEKLFF
TRBV9	TRBJ1-1	.	TRBD1	TGTGCCAGCAGCCCGGGACAGGTCAACACTGAAGCTTTCTTT	CASSPGQVNTEAFF
TRBV19	TRBJ2-3	.	TRBD1	TGTGCCAGTAGTATAGGGACAGGGGGCCCGAGTACGCAGTATTTT	CASSIGTGGPSTQYF